The rows below give T cell receptor beta chains drawn from one sample of a study of shared clonotypes between healthy human individuals. Measured with immunoSEQ multiplex PCR; TCRdb has only the in-frame clones, and not every one. There are under 350,000 clones in the sample; 87% occur only once, and 15% to 20% lies in the top ten. Sequenced sample: memory CD8+ T cells sorted from blood. Receptor source: a man between 18 and 29 years old in good health. The CDR3 runs from the conserved cysteine through the conserved F or W. The order of the fields is clone size, D gene, V gene, J gene, CDR3 protein, CDR3 DNA. D genes are given only for firm matches. Rows give clone size only sometimes, using once, few, many, or a class for an expanded clone.

once	.	TRBV30	TRBJ2-3	CAWSVLRAPDTQYF	TGTGCCTGGAGTGTACTGAGAGCGCCAGATACGCAGTATTTT
.	.	TRBV4-1	TRBJ2-7	CASSQDWADYEQYF	TGCGCCAGCAGCCAAGATTGGGCAGACTACGAGCAGTACTTC
.	TRBD1	TRBV29-1	TRBJ1-6	CSVALGQGDNSPLHF	TGCAGCGTTGCCTTGGGACAGGGGGACAATTCACCCCTCCACTTT
.	.	TRBV5-1	TRBJ2-2	CASALRGAAGELFF	TGCGCCAGCGCTCTCCGGGGGGCCGCCGGGGAGCTGTTTTTT
.	.	TRBV29-1	TRBJ2-4	CSVHGEVKNIQYF	TGCAGCGTTCATGGAGAGGTCAAAAACATTCAGTACTTC
.	.	TRBV5-1	TRBJ2-7	CASSLQGPYEQYF	TGCGCCAGCAGCTTGCAGGGCCCCTACGAGCAGTACTTC
.	.	TRBV9	TRBJ2-1	CASSPGGTGEQFF	TGTGCCAGCAGCCCCGGGGGGACAGGTGAGCAGTTCTTC
.	TRBD2	TRBV9	TRBJ2-1	CASSGLGSGSSYNEQFF	TGTGCCAGCAGCGGATTAGGAAGCGGGAGCTCCTACAATGAGCAGTTCTTC
.	.	TRBV29-1	TRBJ1-3	CSVVLEGLNTIYF	TGCAGCGTTGTGTTGGAGGGTCTAAACACCATATATTTT
.	.	TRBV4-1	TRBJ2-1	CASSPAFRSSSYNEQFF	TGCGCCAGCAGCCCCGCTTTTCGCTCCAGCTCCTACAATGAGCAGTTCTTC